The entry below describes one T cell receptor (beta chain). Its antigen is currently unknown. These data come from a study of early T cells in non-severe SARS-CoV-2 infection. Study in general: Sequencing of bulk RNA from unsorted whole blood was done, without chain pairing.

Researchers attached unique molecular identifiers to individual cDNA molecules. TCRdb redid the calling of the 5' RACE reads with MiXCR, one entry per CDR3 protein. The profile shows some 49,000 distinct CDR3 sequences, roughly 12% of them singletons. The CDR3 length is 18 residues. Germline CDR1 and CDR2: LGHNA and YSLEER. V was clipped by 4 bases and J by 0 bases; unmatched bases: 11. Study-wide findings and caveats: There was a bias toward anti-spike CD8 responses in VDJdb matching, which missed private and CD4 specificities.

This chain connects TRBV4-3 to TRBJ2-7, with 11 bases fitting TRBD2. The sequenced sample consisted of whole blood. The TCR comes from an adult who was a healthcare worker with PCR-confirmed SARS-CoV-2 infection or an uninfected control (not recorded which). DNA of the CDR3: TGCGCCAGCAGCCGAGGTCTACTAGCGGGAGCTGTCTCCTACGAGCAGTACTTC. This sequence encodes CASSRGLLAGAVSYEQYF.